Sequencing of this T cell receptor beta chain was carried out in a study of shared clonotypes between healthy human individuals (dated by TCRdb to about 2020). Study-level background: The cohort comprised two women and a few men aged 18 to 49 years. To increase sequencing depth and limit assay-specific biases, TCR repertoire library preparation and sequencing were carried out by different laboratories using diverse techniques. Each donor's leukapheresis produced roughly between roughly 0.85 and 10 billion PBMCs. To estimate repertoire size and how much clonotypes are shared between individuals, the study performed deep sequencing of blood TCR repertoires from five healthy adults. Per donor, three plates each were used for CD4 naive and CD4 memory, two for CD8 naive, and one for CD8 memory. Points the paper makes about the study in general: Sampling was restricted to blood, and TCR repertoires in tissue are likely to differ from TCR repertoires in blood. Rarefaction of sorted-subset datasets indicated incomplete sequencing despite the large sequencing depth. Estimated clonotype richness was generally larger for naive than for memory subsets. Clonotypes shared by all four sorted-subset donors showed higher generation probabilities than non-shared clonotypes. About 4.5% of naive CD4, 3.5% of naive CD8, 2.3% of memory CD4, and about 0.4% of memory CD8 clonotypes were shared across several donors. Based on pairwise subsampling, the degree of clonotype sharing among donors was expected to be affected by sequencing depth. Because the study included only a small number of donors, the genetic and exposure-history diversity represented was limited.

Using the deep immunoSEQ assay, TCR CDR3 regions were amplified from genomic DNA by multiplex PCR. Extracted genomic DNA from each cell subset was distributed evenly across all wells of several immunoSEQ 96-well plates, and each plate was treated as a replicate. Each replicate PCR for sorted subsets received 150 to 250 ng genomic DNA, equal to some 32,000 T cell genomes. Purified libraries were measured with a Qubit 3.0 fluorometer, size-checked on a Bioanalyzer 2100, and measured again with the KAPA Library Quantification kit. A separate single-read 150-cycle Illumina NextSeq 550 flow cell was used to sequence each immunoSEQ 96-well plate. The original pipeline was this. Because the immunoSEQ output included only junctional sequences and no quality scores, the filtering could not be the same as the filtering used for full-length reads. Sequences were annotated with PyIR, a Python wrapper for IgBLAST v1.9, and V/J genes and CDR3 were assigned using IMGT germline references. Reads were removed for weak V/J assignments (E-value above 1e-6), missing CDR3, stop codons, out-of-frame junctions, or ambiguous translated residues. A V3J clonotype was defined by an identical inferred V gene, J gene, and CDR3 amino acid sequence. The percentage overlap between two repertoires was calculated by dividing the number of shared unique clonotypes by the size of the smaller repertoire. Three approaches were used to assess repertoire richness: RTK rarefaction, the Chao1 estimator, and Recon v2.1 estimates of unobserved clonotypes. OLGA was used to compute generation probabilities for all TCRbeta clonotypes that the gDNA method yielded from a handful of donors. As stored in TCRdb, this immuneACCESS dataset retains in-frame rearrangements with V and J assigned. A fraction of the clones does not appear; measured against another copy, unresolved V genes explain less than half of the discrepancy, and the remainder lacks a known reason. V, J and clone size are taken as reported in that table, and D and trimming were inferred from the DNA itself. The sample data list more than 2 million clones, and 90% to 96% of these were observed just once. The ten biggest clones cover about 0.13% of the sample.

Healthy HIV-negative adults with no recently reported acute infections or vaccinations were included as donors. Every donor was a Caucasian adult residing in Nashville, Tennessee, USA. Magnetic negative selection was used to enrich CD4+ T cells, after which naive cells were positively selected on CD45RA and the negative fraction became the memory subset. Blood was obtained by leukapheresis, after which PBMCs were separated by Ficoll-Histopaque density gradient centrifugation and cryopreserved in liquid nitrogen vapor phase. Purity and quantity of every magnetically sorted T cell population were checked by analytical flow cytometry. Each sorted fraction had its genomic DNA isolated and then quantified by UV absorbance on a Nanodrop 2000c. In regard to this clone: The target of this receptor is not known. Base quality data are lacking; no much larger clone is found one base away.

The junction shows trimming of 4 bases on V and 3 bases on J, and the gene matches do not reach 9 bases of it. The CDR3 has 17 amino acids, counting the end cysteine and phenylalanine. The retained sequence is limited to the CDR3, 51 bases, with the frame set at the first base. The germline V gene provides CDR1 SGHDT and CDR2 YYEEEE. The TCR was taken from a man between 18 and 29 years old in good health. The sequence is built from TRBV5-6 and TRBJ1-4, and 10 junctional nucleotides match TRBD1. Sequencing was carried out using naive CD4+ T cells sorted from blood. The sample's cell subset or site label is to be understood as: CD45RA+ positively selected. The DNA sequence is TGTGCCAGCAGCCTTACGACAGGGGGCAGGTCTAATGAAAAACTGTTTTTT. Its protein product is CASSLTTGGRSNEKLFF.